This T cell receptor beta chain was sequenced during a study of Ad26.COV2.S vaccination and SARS-CoV-2 variants. Findings and caveats of the study: Participants in the vaccine arm had higher spike-specific TCR breadth; placebo recipients had lower. Measures of TCR breadth and depth may have fallen short of total T cell responses. Vaccine and placebo recipients had similar non-spike TCR breadth.

This CDR3 spans 10 amino acids. Trimming pared 5 bases from V and 2 bases from J, leaving 3 bases between. Looked up from germline, CDR1 is GTSNPN and CDR2 is SVGIG (reference sequence). Assay used: immunoSEQ multiplex PCR; TCRdb lists only in-frame clones, some missing. The sample includes over 110,000 clones, roughly 85% of them seen just once. This clone was found a few times. The antigen remains undetermined. The receptor comes from a human donor who had recovered from COVID-19. The sample in question was peripheral blood, obtained after recovery from COVID-19. This chain uses TRBV30 with TRBJ1-2; no firm D call. The CDR3 is CAWRNYGYTF. The CDR3, as DNA: TGTGCCTGGCGCAACTATGGCTACACCTTC.